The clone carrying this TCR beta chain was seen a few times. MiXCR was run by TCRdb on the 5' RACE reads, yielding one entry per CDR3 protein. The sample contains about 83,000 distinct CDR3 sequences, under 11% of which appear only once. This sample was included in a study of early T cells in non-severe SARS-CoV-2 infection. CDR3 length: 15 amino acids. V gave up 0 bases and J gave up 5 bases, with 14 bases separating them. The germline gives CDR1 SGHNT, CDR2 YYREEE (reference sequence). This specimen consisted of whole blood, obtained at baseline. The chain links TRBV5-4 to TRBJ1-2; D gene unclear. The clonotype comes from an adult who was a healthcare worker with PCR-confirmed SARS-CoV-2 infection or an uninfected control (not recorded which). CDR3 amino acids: CASSLDPGLFYGYTF. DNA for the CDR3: TGTGCCAGCAGCTTGGATCCGGGTCTCTTTTATGGCTACACCTTC.